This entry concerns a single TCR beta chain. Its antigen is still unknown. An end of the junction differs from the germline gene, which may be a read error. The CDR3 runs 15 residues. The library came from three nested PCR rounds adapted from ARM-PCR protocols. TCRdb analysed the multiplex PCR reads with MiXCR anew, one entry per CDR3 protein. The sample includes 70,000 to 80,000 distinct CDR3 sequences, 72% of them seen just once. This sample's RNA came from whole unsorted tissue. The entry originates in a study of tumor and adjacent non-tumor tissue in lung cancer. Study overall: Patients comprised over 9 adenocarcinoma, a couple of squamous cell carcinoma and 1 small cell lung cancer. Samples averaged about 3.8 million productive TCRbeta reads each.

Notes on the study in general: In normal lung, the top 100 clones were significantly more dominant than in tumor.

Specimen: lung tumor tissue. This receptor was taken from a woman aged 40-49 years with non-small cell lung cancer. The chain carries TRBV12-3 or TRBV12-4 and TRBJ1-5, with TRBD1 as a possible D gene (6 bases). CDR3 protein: CAGSLIQGLGQLQHF. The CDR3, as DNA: TGTGCCGGCAGTCTGATACAGGGCCTCGGGCAGCTCCAGCATTTT.